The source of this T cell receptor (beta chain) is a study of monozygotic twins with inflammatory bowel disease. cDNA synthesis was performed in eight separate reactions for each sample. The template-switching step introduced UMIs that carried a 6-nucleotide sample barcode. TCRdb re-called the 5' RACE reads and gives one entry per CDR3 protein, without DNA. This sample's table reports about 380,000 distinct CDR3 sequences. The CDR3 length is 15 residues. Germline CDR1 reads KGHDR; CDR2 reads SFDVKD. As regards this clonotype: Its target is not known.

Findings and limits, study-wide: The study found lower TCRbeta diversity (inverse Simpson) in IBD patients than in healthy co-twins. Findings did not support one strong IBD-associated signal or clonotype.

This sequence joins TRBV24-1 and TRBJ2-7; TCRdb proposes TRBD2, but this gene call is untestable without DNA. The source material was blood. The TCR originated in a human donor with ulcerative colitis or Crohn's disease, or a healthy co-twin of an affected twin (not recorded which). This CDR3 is CATSDPGTSGNEQYF.